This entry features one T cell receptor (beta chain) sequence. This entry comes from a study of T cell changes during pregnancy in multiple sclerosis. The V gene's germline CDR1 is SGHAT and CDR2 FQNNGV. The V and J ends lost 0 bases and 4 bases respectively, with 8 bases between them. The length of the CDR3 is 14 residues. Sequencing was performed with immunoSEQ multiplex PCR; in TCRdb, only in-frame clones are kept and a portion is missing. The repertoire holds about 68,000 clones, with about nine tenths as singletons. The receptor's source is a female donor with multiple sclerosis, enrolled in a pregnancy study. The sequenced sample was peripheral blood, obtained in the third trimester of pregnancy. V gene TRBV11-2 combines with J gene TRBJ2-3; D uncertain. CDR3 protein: CASSLDHPADTQYF. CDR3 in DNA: TGTGCCAGCAGCTTAGATCACCCGGCAGATACGCAGTATTTT.